This T cell receptor beta chain derives from a study of blood T cells in healthy people across ages. About the research overall: T cells yielded about one barcoded beta molecule per two cells through template switching.

Findings and caveats of the study: The recorded TCR beta diversity per million T cells decreased in a roughly linear manner with age.

Alongside a J-beta primer mix, a sample-barcoded 5' primer served in a second PCR lasting roughly 6 to 11 cycles. A 12-random-nucleotide template-switch adaptor tagged each cDNA molecule. TCRdb processed the 5' RACE reads anew with MiXCR; each CDR3 protein has one entry. The sample holds about 1.8 million distinct CDR3 sequences; approximately 50% are singletons and the top ten take 2.1%. This clonotype was counted between two and nine times. Its specificity is unknown. This clonotype was obtained from a woman between 40 and 55 years old in good health. The sample consisted of blood.

CDR3 DNA sequence: TGTGCCAGTCAGGGGGCAAGCTCCTACAATGAGCAGTTCTTC. This gives the protein CASQGASSYNEQFF. The chain links TRBV6-1 to TRBJ2-1, with TRBD1 matching 8 bases. The CDR3 covers 14 residues. Per germline, CDR1 MNHNS and CDR2 SASEGT. With 9 bases clipped from V and 0 bases from J, the junction kept 4 bases outside the gene matches.